A few counts support the clone carrying this T cell receptor (beta chain). The germline gene is not matched at one end of the junction; a read error may be the cause. The CDR3 has 14 residues. The germline V gene has CDR1 SSHAT and CDR2 FNYEAQ (reference sequence). The data were taken from a study of blood T cell repertoires in COVID-19. On the study more broadly: Sites across the United States, Italy and Spain contributed samples from acute and convalescent COVID-19. T cells, B-cell-depleted T cells, or PBMCs provided the cDNA or gDNA that served as material.

TCRdb keeps only in-frame clones here, not all; method: immunoSEQ multiplex PCR. The sample shows approximately 400,000 clones, roughly 90% of them seen only once. Source material: peripheral blood. The receptor comes from a man aged 40-55 years with acute or convalescent COVID-19. The chain is built from TRBV7-7 and TRBJ2-2; D remains unclear. The CDR3 is CASSFSPGTGELFF. The CDR3 DNA follows: TGTGCTAGCAGCTTTTCCCCCGGCACCGGGGAGCTGTTTTTT.